Below are 6 T cell receptor beta chains sequenced from a single sample in a study of blood T cell repertoires in COVID-19. The data were produced by immunoSEQ multiplex PCR, yet TCRdb's version contains in-frame clones alone and is incomplete. The sample yields 200,000 to 250,000 clones, more than 85% seen once. The sequencing sample was made of peripheral blood. The receptors shown here come from a woman aged 70-85 years with active or convalescent COVID-19.

The count of this clone is one. V and J are TRBV19 and TRBJ1-2; 10 bases are shared with TRBD1. The trim removed 8 bases at V and 7 bases at J, leaving 16 bases unmatched. The CDR3 is 16 amino acids. The germline V gene encodes CDR1 LNHDA and CDR2 SQIVND (reference sequence). In DNA form, the CDR3 reads TGTGCCAGTCTTCCTTCCGGGACAGGGGAAATTGGTGGCTACACCTTC. Translated, it gives CASLPSGTGEIGGYTF. Together with reference TRBV19 and TRBJ1-2, the CDR3 gives the full variable domain: DGGITQSPKYLFRKEGQNVTLSCEQNLNHDAMYWYRQDPGQGLRLIYYSQIVNDFQKGDIAEGYSVSREKKESFPLTVTSAQKNPTAFYLCASLPSGTGEIGGYTFGSGTRLTVV.

This clone was observed a handful of times. This chain links TRBV5-4 with TRBJ1-2, with no clear D. The V and J ends lost 0 bases and 6 bases respectively, with 6 bases between them. The CDR3 covers 12 residues. Germline CDR1 SGHNT, CDR2 YYREEE (reference sequence). The CDR3 DNA is TGTGCCAGCAGCTTGGGACATAATGGCTACACCTTC. It specifies CASSLGHNGYTF. The variable domain in full, with the rest retrieved from reference TRBV5-4 and TRBJ1-2, is ETGVTQSPTHLIKTRGQQVTLRCSSQSGHNTVSWYQQALGQGPQFIFQYYREEENGRGNFPPRFSGLQFPNYSSELNVNALELDDSALYLCASSLGHNGYTFGSGTRLTVV.

The chain uses TRBV6-2 or TRBV6-3 and TRBJ1-3; D remains ambiguous. Germline loops: CDR1 MNHEY, CDR2 SVGEGT. The CDR3 is 14 residues long. Trimming removed 4 bases from V and 0 bases from J, with 7 bases in between. The CDR3 bases are TGTGCCAGCAGTTTGATGAGCTCTGGAAACACCATATATTTT. Protein sequence: CASSLMSSGNTIYF.

This sequence joins TRBV6-5 and TRBJ2-3, with 13 bases that match TRBD2. The CDR3 contains 14 residues. J was trimmed by 5 bases and V by 6 bases; bases with no gene match: 2. Germline assignment: CDR1 MNHEY and CDR2 SVGAGI. CDR3 bases: TGTGCCAGCAGCCGGACTAGCGGGGGAGATACGCAGTATTTT. Amino acid sequence: CASSRTSGGDTQYF.

The chain links TRBV5-1 to TRBJ1-2; TRBD1 agrees at 7 bases. V shed 6 bases and J 4 bases; nucleotides not matched to a gene: 6. This CDR3 contains 13 residues. In germline, CDR1 is SGHRS, CDR2 YFSETQ. This chain's CDR3 is CASTEGQSYGYTF. CDR3 in DNA: TGCGCCAGCACAGAGGGACAGAGCTATGGCTACACCTTC.

V is TRBV5-1 and J is TRBJ2-2; the D gene is possibly TRBD1 (7 bases). Germline V CDR1 and CDR2: SGHRS, YFSETQ. V was cut by 9 bases and J by 2 bases, with 14 bases left in between. The CDR3 runs 14 residues. CDR3 DNA: TGCGCCACTTCGACAGGGACTAACACCGGGGAGCTGTTTTTT. Its protein is CATSTGTNTGELFF.